Sequencing of this T cell receptor (beta chain) was carried out in a study of cytomegalovirus exposure and HLA in healthy donors. Overall study findings and caveats: Approximately 160 TCR beta chains were listed as cytomegalovirus-associated. Immune exposure data for these donors was limited to CMV serostatus. An analysis done earlier found most TCR beta V segments productive about 87% or about 30% of the time. High specificity and sensitivity for cytomegalovirus status were reported for the classifier.

This clone has more than one count but fewer than ten. Its target is unknown. The CDR3 sequence is 18 residues long. Germline CDR1 LNHDA, CDR2 SQIVND (reference sequence). The V gene lost 7 bases and the J gene lost 0 bases, with 22 bases spanning the gap. Primers for the PCR totalled 60 Vbeta and 13 Jbeta. TCRdb's copy holds only in-frame clones and misses some; the assay was immunoSEQ multiplex PCR. Counted here are some 98,000 clones, roughly 76% occurring once; the ten biggest clones make up about 2.5%. The TCR comes from a man in his forties or fifties in good health and CMV-seronegative. Sequencing was done on a sample of PBMCs. The V and J genes are TRBV19 and TRBJ2-1; D perhaps matches TRBD1 (7 bases). The CDR3: CASTTRETGRSSYNEQFF. The CDR3 DNA reads as TGTGCCAGTACCACCCGTGAGACAGGGAGGTCCTCCTACAATGAGCAGTTCTTC.